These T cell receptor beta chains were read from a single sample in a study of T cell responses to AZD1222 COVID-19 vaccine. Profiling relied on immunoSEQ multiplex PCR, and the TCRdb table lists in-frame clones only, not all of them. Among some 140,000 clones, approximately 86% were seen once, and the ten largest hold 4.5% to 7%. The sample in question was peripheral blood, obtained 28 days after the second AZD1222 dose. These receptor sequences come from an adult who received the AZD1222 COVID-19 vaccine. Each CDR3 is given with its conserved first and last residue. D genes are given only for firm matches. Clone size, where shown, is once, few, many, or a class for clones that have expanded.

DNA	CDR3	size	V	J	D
TGTGCCAGCAGCTTTGGCAGCCATAGCAATCAGCCCCAGCATTTT	CASSFGSHSNQPQHF	NA	TRBV7-2	TRBJ1-5	NA
TGTGCCAGCAGTTCACAGGGGAACGGCTACACCTTC	CASSSQGNGYTF	NA	TRBV27	TRBJ1-2	TRBD1
TGTGCCAGCAGCCCCGGAGGTGGTTACGAGCAGTACTTC	CASSPGGGYEQYF	NA	TRBV5-4	TRBJ2-7	NA
TGTGCCTGGAGTGCGAACAGGGCTAATGGCTACACCTTC	CAWSANRANGYTF	NA	TRBV30	TRBJ1-2	NA
TGTGCCAGCAGCCCCGCCCGGGACAGTTACGAGCAGTACTTC	CASSPARDSYEQYF	NA	TRBV6-5	TRBJ2-7	TRBD1
TGTGCCAGCAGCGTCCGGGACAGGTCATTAGGCTACACCTTC	CASSVRDRSLGYTF	NA	TRBV11-2	TRBJ1-2	TRBD1
TGTGCCAGCAGCGCCGGCGGCGGGATGCGCGAGCAGTACTTC	CASSAGGGMREQYF	NA	TRBV11-3	TRBJ2-7	NA
TGTGCCAGCAGCGTAGCTCGGGGAGCGGGGAACACCGGGGAGCTGTTTTTT	CASSVARGAGNTGELFF	NA	TRBV9	TRBJ2-2	NA
TGTGCCAGCAGCTGGTCTATGAACACTGAAGCTTTCTTT	CASSWSMNTEAFF	few	TRBV13	TRBJ1-1	NA
TGTGCCAGCAGCTTAGGCGGGACAGGGGGTATCTTCTATGGCTACACCTTC	CASSLGGTGGIFYGYTF	NA	TRBV11-3	TRBJ1-2	TRBD1
TGTGCCAGCAGTTTAAGGGTAGTCGAGAACTATGGCTACACCTTC	CASSLRVVENYGYTF	NA	TRBV28	TRBJ1-2	NA
TGCGCCAGCAGCTTGGCGCCAGCCTCGGGAGAGACCCAGTACTTC	CASSLAPASGETQYF	once	TRBV5-1	TRBJ2-5	NA
TGCAGTGCTAGTGGGGCTAGCGGGGGCCCCGCGAACACCGGGGAGCTGTTTTTT	CSASGASGGPANTGELFF	NA	TRBV20-1	TRBJ2-2	TRBD2
TGTGCCAGCAGCCCTCCTCCCACCGGGGAGCTGTTTTTT	CASSPPPTGELFF	NA	TRBV6-2/TRBV6-3	TRBJ2-2	NA
TGTGCCAGCACCCGGGGTAGCGGGATTCCAGATACGCAGTATTTT	CASTRGSGIPDTQYF	NA	TRBV28	TRBJ2-3	TRBD2
TGTGCCAGCAGCTTAGTAGTCTTCGGGGGGAACACTGAAGCTTTCTTT	CASSLVVFGGNTEAFF	NA	TRBV7-8	TRBJ1-1	NA